This TCR beta chain is drawn from a study of vaccination and CD4 T cells after COVID-19. Looking at the study overall: In culture, cells were exposed to overlapping spike peptides from SARS-CoV-2, HCoV-NL63, HCoV-OC43 and HCoV-229E.

This CDR3 is built from 14 residues. Germline V gene lookup returns CDR1 MNHEY and CDR2 SMNVEV (reference sequence). With V trimmed by 8 bases and J by 3 bases, 7 bases remained unmatched. The treatment is: approximately 9-day PBMC culture with coronavirus spike peptide pools or control peptides (ViraFEST assay). CD4+ T-cell collection from the unexposed donor predated the COVID-19 pandemic (2011-2018). Sequence data for DNA of cultured CD4+ T cells were generated by the Oncomine TCR Beta short-read assay. The genomic DNA was obtained from cultured CD4+ T cells by extraction with the QIAamp micro DNA kit. Using its own MiXCR run on the PCR reads, TCRdb lists one record per CDR3 protein. Found here are 10,000 or so distinct CDR3 sequences, 38% of them singletons; the top ten hold about 14%. This clonotype was found a few times. Its antigen is unidentified. Study-level results: No early post-infection timepoints were studied, and convalescent patients studied were relatively few.

The sequenced sample was CD4+ T cells from blood, cultured in vitro. The sequence was collected from a human donor in good health. The chain has TRBV27 and TRBJ1-2; the match to TRBD1 covers 9 bases. The CDR3 bases are TGTGCCAGCCGGGACAGGGTCGGCGACTATGGCTACACCTTC. Translated: CASRDRVGDYGYTF.